This T cell receptor (beta chain) derives from a study of cytomegalovirus exposure and HLA in healthy donors. As to this clone: Its antigen is not identified.

Findings and caveats of the study: The authors later linked a missense DCLRE1C variant to TCR beta V- and J-gene trimming. Exclusion applied to some V segments, including TRBV6-2 and TRBV6-3, as they were indistinguishable.

Those who donated were healthy bone marrow donors. Both 60 Vbeta primers and 13 Jbeta primers went into the PCR. Some clones are missing from TCRdb's copy, which holds only in-frame ones; the method was immunoSEQ multiplex PCR. The clone table shows some 120,000 clones, with the ten largest holding 1.5% to 2%. Germline CDR1 LGHNT, CDR2 FRNRAP. V shed 3 bases and J 4 bases; nucleotides not matched to a gene: 5. The CDR3 has 14 residues. Sequencing was carried out using PBMCs. The receptor's source is a woman in her sixties or seventies in good health and CMV-seronegative. The chain links TRBV12-5 to TRBJ1-1, with 7 bases identical to TRBD1. The DNA for the CDR3 is TGTGCTAGTGGTTTCGCGACAGGGCGCACTGAAGCTTTCTTT. Protein product: CASGFATGRTEAFF.